Presented here are 8 T cell receptor beta chains from one specimen sequenced in a study of blood T cell repertoires in COVID-19. Libraries were prepared by immunoSEQ multiplex PCR; TCRdb keeps only in-frame clonotypes and omits some of them. The sample shows 200,000 to 250,000 clones, 84% of them seen only once. The sample was peripheral blood. The receptors shown here come from a human donor in a cohort sampled during active COVID-19.

This rearrangement joins TRBV6-5 to TRBJ1-1; D gene unclear. V was clipped by 5 bases and J by 2 bases, with 15 bases between them. Looked up from germline, CDR1 is MNHEY and CDR2 is SVGAGI. CDR3 length: 15 amino acids. CDR3 sequence: CASSSAESLNTEAFF. The DNA for the CDR3 is TGTGCCAGCAGTAGCGCAGAGTCACTTAACACTGAAGCTTTCTTT.

The rearrangement joins TRBV5-6 to TRBJ2-7; D is unclear. Germline V CDR1 and CDR2: SGHDT, YYEEEE. Deletions cut 0 bases from V and 4 bases from J, with 11 bases between. This CDR3 has 14 amino acids. CDR3 protein: CASSLAGDDYEQYF. The CDR3 DNA reads TGTGCCAGCAGCTTGGCTGGAGATGATTACGAGCAGTACTTC.

The V call is TRBV9, the J call TRBJ2-1, with unresolved D. Trimming shortened V by 4 bases and J by 4 bases, and 6 bases separated the two germline ends. CDR1 and CDR2 from the germline V gene are SGDLS and YYNGEE. The CDR3 is 12 amino acids. CDR3 sequence reads: CASSTIYNEQFF. CDR3 DNA sequence: TGTGCCAGCAGCACTATTTACAATGAGCAGTTCTTC. Supplemented by reference TRBV9 and TRBJ2-1, the full variable domain reads DSGVTQTPKHLITATGQRVTLRCSPRSGDLSVYWYQQSLDQGLQFLIQYYNGEERAKGNILERFSAQQFPDLHSELNLSSLELGDSALYFCASSTIYNEQFFGPGTRLTVL.

The chain has TRBV7-9 and TRBJ2-3, with a possible D match to TRBD2 (5 bases). V was cut by 1 base and J by 2 bases, with 10 bases left in between. The CDR3 is 15 residues long. Looked up from germline, CDR1 is SEHNR and CDR2 is FQNEAQ (reference sequence). The CDR3 nucleotides read TGTGCCAGCAGCTTAGGGGGTAGCGTCACAGATACGCAGTATTTT. As protein: CASSLGGSVTDTQYF.

This rearrangement joins TRBV7-2 to TRBJ2-3; 10 bases map to TRBD2. Germline CDR1 SGHTA, CDR2 FQGNSA. The CDR3 length is 15 residues. J was trimmed by 5 bases and V by 4 bases; bases with no gene match: 6. CDR3 sequence reads: CASSSFSGRIDTQYF. For the CDR3, the DNA is TGTGCCAGCAGCTCCTTTAGCGGGAGGATAGATACGCAGTATTTT.

This clone has just one count. The chain combines TRBV20-1 with TRBJ1-3, with no clear D. Germline loops: CDR1 DFQATT, CDR2 SNEGSKA (reference sequence). V was cut by 3 bases and J by 0 bases, with 12 bases left in between. The CDR3 sequence is 15 residues long. The CDR3, as DNA: TGCAGTGCTAGTATGTCGCGGATCTCTGGAAACACCATATATTTT. As protein: CSASMSRISGNTIYF.

The CDR3 DNA is TGTGCCAGTAGCCCCCAGACGGGACAGGGTCGGGCTTACAATGAGCAGTTCTTC. Translated, it gives CASSPQTGQGRAYNEQFF. V gene TRBV19 combines with J gene TRBJ2-1, with 9 nucleotides matching TRBD1. CDR1 is LNHDA, CDR2 SQIVND, per germline (reference sequence). V gave up 6 bases and J gave up 4 bases; unmatched junction bases: 16. The CDR3 is 18 residues long.

J is TRBJ1-1 and V is TRBV30, with D possibly being TRBD1 (5 bases). The CDR3 consists of 17 residues. Per germline, CDR1 GTSNPN and CDR2 SVGIG (reference sequence). The germline V and J ends were trimmed by 1 base and 0 bases, with 18 bases remaining between them. This CDR3 is CAWSATFGGGLNTEAFF. CDR3 coding DNA: TGTGCCTGGAGTGCCACATTTGGGGGGGGATTGAACACTGAAGCTTTCTTT.